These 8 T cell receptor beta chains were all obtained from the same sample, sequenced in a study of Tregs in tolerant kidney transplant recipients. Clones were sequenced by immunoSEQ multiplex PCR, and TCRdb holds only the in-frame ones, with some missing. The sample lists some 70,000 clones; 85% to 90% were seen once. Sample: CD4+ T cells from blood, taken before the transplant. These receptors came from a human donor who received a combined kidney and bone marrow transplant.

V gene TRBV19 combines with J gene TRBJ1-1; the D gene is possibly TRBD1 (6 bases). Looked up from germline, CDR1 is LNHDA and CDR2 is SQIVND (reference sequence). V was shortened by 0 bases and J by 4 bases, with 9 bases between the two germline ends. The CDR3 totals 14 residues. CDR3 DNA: TGTGCCAGTAGTATAGATCGAGGGGGCACTGAAGCTTTCTTT. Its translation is CASSIDRGGTEAFF.

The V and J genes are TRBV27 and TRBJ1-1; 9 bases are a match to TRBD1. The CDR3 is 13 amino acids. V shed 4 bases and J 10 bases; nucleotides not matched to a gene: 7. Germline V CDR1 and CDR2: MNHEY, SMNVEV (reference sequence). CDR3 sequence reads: CASSWGTGRVAFF. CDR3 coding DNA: TGTGCCAGCAGTTGGGGGACAGGGAGGGTAGCTTTCTTT.

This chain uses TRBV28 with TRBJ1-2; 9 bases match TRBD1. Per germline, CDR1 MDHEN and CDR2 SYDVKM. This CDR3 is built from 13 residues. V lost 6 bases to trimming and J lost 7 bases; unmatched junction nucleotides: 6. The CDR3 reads CASSRDRVFGYTF. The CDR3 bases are TGTGCCAGCAGCCGGGACAGGGTATTTGGCTACACCTTC.

CDR3 sequence (DNA): TGTGCCAGCAGCGTCAGGGATACCGGGGAGCTGTTTTTT. Amino acid sequence: CASSVRDTGELFF. V gene TRBV11-2 combines with J gene TRBJ2-2; tentatively, D is TRBD1 (5 bases). V dropped 5 bases and J dropped 5 bases, with 9 bases sitting between them. From germline, CDR1 is SGHAT and CDR2 FQNNGV. CDR3 length: 13 residues.

The CDR3, as DNA: TGTGCCTGGAGCCTGCCCAGGTTTGGCTACACCTTC. This encodes CAWSLPRFGYTF. The V gene is TRBV30, the J gene TRBJ1-2; no definite D call. Per the germline V gene, CDR1 is GTSNPN and CDR2 is SVGIG (reference sequence). The CDR3 has 12 residues. V was cut by 3 bases and J by 7 bases, with 12 bases left in between.

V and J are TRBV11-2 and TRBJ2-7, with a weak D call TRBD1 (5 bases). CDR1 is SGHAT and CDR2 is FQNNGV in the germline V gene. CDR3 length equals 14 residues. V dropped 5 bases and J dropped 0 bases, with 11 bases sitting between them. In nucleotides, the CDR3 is TGTGCCAGCAGCAATCAGCAGGGCTCCTACGAGCAGTACTTC. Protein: CASSNQQGSYEQYF. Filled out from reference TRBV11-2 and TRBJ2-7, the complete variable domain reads EAGVAQSPRYKIIEKRQSVAFWCNPISGHATLYWYQQILGQGPKLLIQFQNNGVVDDSQLPKDRFSAERLKGVDSTLKIQPAKLEDSAVYLCASSNQQGSYEQYFGPGTRLTVT.

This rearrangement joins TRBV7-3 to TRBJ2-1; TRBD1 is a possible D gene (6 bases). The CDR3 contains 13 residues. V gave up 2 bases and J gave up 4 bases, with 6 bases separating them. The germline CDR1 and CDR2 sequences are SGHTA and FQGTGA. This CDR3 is CASSLDRYNEQFF. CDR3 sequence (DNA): TGTGCCAGCAGCTTAGACAGGTACAATGAGCAGTTCTTC.

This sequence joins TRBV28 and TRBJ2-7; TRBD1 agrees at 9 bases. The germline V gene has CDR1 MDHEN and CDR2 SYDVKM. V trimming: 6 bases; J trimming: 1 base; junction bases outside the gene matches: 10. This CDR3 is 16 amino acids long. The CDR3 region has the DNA TGTGCCAGCAGCCCCCCCCCGGGACAGGGTTCCTACGAGCAGTACTTC. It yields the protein CASSPPPGQGSYEQYF.